This TCR beta chain is drawn from a study of blood T cells in healthy people across ages. A J-beta primer mix and a sample-barcoded 5' primer were used in a second PCR of roughly 6 to 11 cycles. MiXCR, run by TCRdb on the 5' RACE reads, gives a single entry per CDR3 protein. The repertoire holds some 940,000 distinct CDR3 sequences, with 25% to 30% as singletons. This clonotype was recorded at least ten times. Its target is not known. Per germline, CDR1 MGHDK and CDR2 SYGVNS. This CDR3 spans 15 amino acids. V was clipped by 3 bases and J by 7 bases; unmatched bases: 8. Every sample had a minimum of 6 million PBMCs isolated. General study findings and limits: With unsorted PBMCs, a conclusive comparison of naive versus antigen-experienced cells was not possible.

The same specimen was also included in a second study, on T cells of mothers and their children.

The V gene is TRBV25-1, the J gene TRBJ2-5, with 10 bases aligning to TRBD1. The sequence was obtained from a woman between 40 and 50 years old in good health. The sample comprised blood. The CDR3 is CASSDSWGQGRTQYF. DNA of the CDR3: TGTGCCAGCAGTGATAGTTGGGGACAGGGGAGGACCCAGTACTTC. The variable domain in full, with the rest retrieved from reference TRBV25-1 and TRBJ2-5, is EADIYQTPRYLVIGTGKKITLECSQTMGHDKMYWYQQDPGMELHLIHYSYGVNSTEKGDLSSESTVSRIRTEHFPLTLESARPSHTSQYLCASSDSWGQGRTQYFGPGTRLLVL.